These T cell receptor beta chains were read from a single sample in a study of T cell repertoires in cytomegalovirus infection. Via MiXCR, TCRdb re-called the reads, giving one row per CDR3 protein. Among hundreds of thousands of distinct CDR3 sequences listed, about 33% were seen once. Their antigen targets remain unknown. This material consisted of cultured PBMCs, taken from culture after CMV antigen stimulation. These TCRs come from a human donor in good health (CMV status not recorded). Some clones in this sample may be carry-over from other donors' samples. Each CDR3 is given with its conserved first and last residue. The order of the fields is D gene, J gene, clone size, V gene, CDR3 DNA, CDR3 protein. The D gene is left open where the match is weak. Clone size is stated in some rows and not others, as once, few, many or a class when expanded.

d_gene: .; j_gene: TRBJ1-5; abundance: few; v_gene: TRBV27; CDR3nt: TGTGCCAGCAAACCAAGGTGGGATAACTATAGCAATCAGCCCCAGCATTTT; CDR3aa: CASKPRWDNYSNQPQHF
d_gene: .; j_gene: TRBJ2-1; abundance: .; v_gene: TRBV4-1; CDR3nt: TGCGCCAGCAGCCAAGCGGCATTACCTAACAATGAGCAGTTCTTC; CDR3aa: CASSQAALPNNEQFF
d_gene: .; j_gene: TRBJ1-6; abundance: .; v_gene: TRBV2; CDR3nt: TGTGCCAGCAGTGAAGGGGTATGGTCACCCCTCCACTTT; CDR3aa: CASSEGVWSPLHF
d_gene: TRBD2; j_gene: TRBJ2-5; abundance: few; v_gene: TRBV29-1; CDR3nt: TGCAGCGTTGAGGACCACACCGCCCTAGCGGGAGGGGTCGGGGAGACCCAGTACTTC; CDR3aa: CSVEDHTALAGGVGETQYF
d_gene: TRBD1; j_gene: TRBJ1-5; abundance: few; v_gene: TRBV12-3/TRBV12-4; CDR3nt: TGTGCCAGCAGTTTAAGACAGGGGGCGGACGCCCAGCATTTT; CDR3aa: CASSLRQGADAQHF
d_gene: .; j_gene: TRBJ2-7; abundance: .; v_gene: TRBV25-1; CDR3nt: TGTGCCAGCAGTGACCGGGACCCTAGGGACGAGCAGTACTTC; CDR3aa: CASSDRDPRDEQYF
d_gene: TRBD2; j_gene: TRBJ2-5; abundance: .; v_gene: TRBV28; CDR3nt: TGTGCCAGCACCAAGACTAGCGGGAGGGCCGATGAGACCCAGTACTTC; CDR3aa: CASTKTSGRADETQYF
d_gene: TRBD2; j_gene: TRBJ2-1; abundance: few; v_gene: TRBV2; CDR3nt: TGTGCCAGCAGTGAACATGTCGAATGGACGGGAGGGAATGAGCAGTTCTTC; CDR3aa: CASSEHVEWTGGNEQFF
d_gene: .; j_gene: TRBJ2-7; abundance: few; v_gene: TRBV7-6; CDR3nt: TGTGCCAGCAGCTTATCGGCCACGGCCTACGAGCAGTACTTC; CDR3aa: CASSLSATAYEQYF
d_gene: .; j_gene: TRBJ2-3; abundance: .; v_gene: TRBV7-2; CDR3nt: TGTGCCAGCAGCAGCGAACCCTGGGATACGCAGTATTTT; CDR3aa: CASSSEPWDTQYF
d_gene: TRBD2; j_gene: TRBJ2-4; abundance: few; v_gene: TRBV20-1; CDR3nt: TGCAGTGCGTCGACTAGCGGTGTGCTAGCCAAAAACATTCAGTACTTC; CDR3aa: CSASTSGVLAKNIQYF
d_gene: .; j_gene: TRBJ1-3; abundance: .; v_gene: TRBV12-3/TRBV12-4; CDR3nt: TGTGCCAGCAGTTTGAGTCGGGACCGCGGAAACACCATATATTTT; CDR3aa: CASSLSRDRGNTIYF
d_gene: TRBD2; j_gene: TRBJ2-1; abundance: few; v_gene: TRBV7-6; CDR3nt: TGTGCCAGCAGCGTGACTAGCGGGGTCTCCTACAATGAGCAGTTCTTC; CDR3aa: CASSVTSGVSYNEQFF
d_gene: .; j_gene: TRBJ1-1; abundance: .; v_gene: TRBV12-3/TRBV12-4; CDR3nt: TGTGCCAGCAGTTTTGCAGGGGTAAACGCTGAAGCTTTCTTT; CDR3aa: CASSFAGVNAEAFF
d_gene: .; j_gene: TRBJ1-6; abundance: few; v_gene: TRBV6-5; CDR3nt: TGTGCCAGCAGTTACGGAAGGGCCTCACCCCTCCACTTT; CDR3aa: CASSYGRASPLHF
d_gene: .; j_gene: TRBJ2-3; abundance: .; v_gene: TRBV4-2; CDR3nt: TGTGCCAGCAGCCAAGATGGGGTAGTCGCAGATACGCAGTATTTT; CDR3aa: CASSQDGVVADTQYF
d_gene: .; j_gene: TRBJ1-3; abundance: .; v_gene: TRBV7-8; CDR3nt: TGTGCCAGCAGTTCCCTGCAGGGAGCTGGAAACACCATATATTTT; CDR3aa: CASSSLQGAGNTIYF
d_gene: TRBD1; j_gene: TRBJ1-5; abundance: .; v_gene: TRBV27; CDR3nt: TGTGCCAGCAGTTTAGTCCCGACAGGGAGTAGCAATCAGCCCCAGCATTTT; CDR3aa: CASSLVPTGSSNQPQHF